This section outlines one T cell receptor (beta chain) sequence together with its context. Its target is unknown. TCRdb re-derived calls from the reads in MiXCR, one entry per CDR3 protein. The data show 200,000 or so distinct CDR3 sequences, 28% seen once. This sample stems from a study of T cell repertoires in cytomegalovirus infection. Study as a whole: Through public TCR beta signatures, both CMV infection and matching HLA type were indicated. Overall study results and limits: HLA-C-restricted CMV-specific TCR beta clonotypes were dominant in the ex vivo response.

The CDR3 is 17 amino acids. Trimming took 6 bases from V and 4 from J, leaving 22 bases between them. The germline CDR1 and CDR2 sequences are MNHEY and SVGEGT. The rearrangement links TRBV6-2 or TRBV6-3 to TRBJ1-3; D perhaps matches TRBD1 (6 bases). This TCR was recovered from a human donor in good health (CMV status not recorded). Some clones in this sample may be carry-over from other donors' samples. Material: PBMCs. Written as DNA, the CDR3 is TGTGCCAGCAGGACCACAGGACAGATTATTCCGGGAAACACCATATATTTT. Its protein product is CASRTTGQIIPGNTIYF.